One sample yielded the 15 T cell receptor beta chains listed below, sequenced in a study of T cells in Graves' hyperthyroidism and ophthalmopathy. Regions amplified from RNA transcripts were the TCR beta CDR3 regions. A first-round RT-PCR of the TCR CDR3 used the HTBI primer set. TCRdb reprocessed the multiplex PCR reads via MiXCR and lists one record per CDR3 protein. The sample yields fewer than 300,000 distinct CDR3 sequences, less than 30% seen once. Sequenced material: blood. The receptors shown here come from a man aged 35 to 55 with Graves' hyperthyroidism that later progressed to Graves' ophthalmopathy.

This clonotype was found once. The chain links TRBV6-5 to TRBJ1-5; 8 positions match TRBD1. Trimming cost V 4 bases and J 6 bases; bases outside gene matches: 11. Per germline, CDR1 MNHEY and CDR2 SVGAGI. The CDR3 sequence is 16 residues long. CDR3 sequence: CASSLSDRGFGQPQHF. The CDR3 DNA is TGTGCCAGCAGTTTATCAGACAGGGGATTTGGTCAGCCCCAGCATTTT.

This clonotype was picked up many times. This chain's CDR3 is CASSPQGGFFGGYTF. DNA for the CDR3: TGTGCCAGCAGCCCGCAGGGGGGGTTTTTCGGTGGCTACACCTTC. The chain carries TRBV14 and TRBJ1-2; 7 bases are a match to TRBD1. Germline V gene sequence: CDR1 SGHDN, CDR2 FVKESK. J gave up 7 bases and V 4 bases, and 12 bases lay outside the gene matches. The CDR3 has 15 amino acids.

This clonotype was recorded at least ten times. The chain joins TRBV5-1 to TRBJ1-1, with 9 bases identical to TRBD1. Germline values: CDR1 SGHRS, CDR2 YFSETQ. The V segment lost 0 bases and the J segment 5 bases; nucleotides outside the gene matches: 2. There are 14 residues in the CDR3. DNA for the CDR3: TGCGCCAGCAGCTTGGATGGACAGGGGACTGAAGCTTTCTTT. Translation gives CASSLDGQGTEAFF.

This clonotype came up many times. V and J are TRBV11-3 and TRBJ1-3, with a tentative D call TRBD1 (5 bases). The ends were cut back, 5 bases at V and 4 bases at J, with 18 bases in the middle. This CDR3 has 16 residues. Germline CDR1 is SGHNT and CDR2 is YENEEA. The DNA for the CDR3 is TGTGCCAGCAGCCCACGTGCGGGGACCGGGGGAAACACCATATATTTT. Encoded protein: CASSPRAGTGGNTIYF.

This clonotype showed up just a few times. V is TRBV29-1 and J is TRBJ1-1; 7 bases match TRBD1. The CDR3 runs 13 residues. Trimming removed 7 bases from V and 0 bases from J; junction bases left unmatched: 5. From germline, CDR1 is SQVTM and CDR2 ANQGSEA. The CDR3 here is CSALQGLNTEAFF. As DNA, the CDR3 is TGCAGCGCTCTACAGGGGCTGAACACTGAAGCTTTCTTT.

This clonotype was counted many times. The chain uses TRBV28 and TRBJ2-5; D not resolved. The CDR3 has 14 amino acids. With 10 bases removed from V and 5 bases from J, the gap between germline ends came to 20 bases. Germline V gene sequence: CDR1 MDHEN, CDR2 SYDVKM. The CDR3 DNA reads TGTGCCACCTGCCGGTGGGCCGTGAGGGAGACCCAGTACTTC. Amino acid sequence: CATCRWAVRETQYF.

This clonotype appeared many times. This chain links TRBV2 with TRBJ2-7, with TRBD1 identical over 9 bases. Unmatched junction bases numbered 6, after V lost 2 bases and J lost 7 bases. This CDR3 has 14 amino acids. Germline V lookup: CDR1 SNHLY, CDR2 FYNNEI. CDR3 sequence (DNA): TGTGCCAGCAGTGAAAGGACAGGGGCTGTTGAGCAGTACTTC. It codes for CASSERTGAVEQYF.

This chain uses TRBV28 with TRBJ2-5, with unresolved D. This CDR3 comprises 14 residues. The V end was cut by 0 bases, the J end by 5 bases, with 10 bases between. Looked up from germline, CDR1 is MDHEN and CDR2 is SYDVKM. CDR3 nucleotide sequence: TGTGCCAGCAGTTTATGGAAGTTTGGGGAGACCCAGTACTTC. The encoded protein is CASSLWKFGETQYF.

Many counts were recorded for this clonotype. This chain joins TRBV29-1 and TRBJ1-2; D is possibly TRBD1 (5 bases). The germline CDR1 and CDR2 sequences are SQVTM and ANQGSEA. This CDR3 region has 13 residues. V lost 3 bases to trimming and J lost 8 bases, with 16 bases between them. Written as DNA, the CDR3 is TGCAGCGTTGAGGGTATACAGACAGTAGGCTACACCTTC. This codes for CSVEGIQTVGYTF.

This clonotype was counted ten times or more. CDR3 protein: CASTADNYEQYF. CDR3 nucleotides: TGTGCCAGCACGGCGGACAACTACGAGCAGTACTTC. The genes are TRBV2 and TRBJ2-7; maybe TRBD1 (5 bases). CDR3 size: 12 residues. V lost 7 bases to trimming and J lost 3 bases, with 10 bases between them. Per the germline V gene, CDR1 is SNHLY and CDR2 is FYNNEI.

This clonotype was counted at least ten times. The CDR3 DNA sequence: TGTGCCAGCAGCTTAGCGCGGGGTCCGCAATTCACCGGGGAGCTGTTTTTT. Its protein product is CASSLARGPQFTGELFF. The chain carries TRBV7-8 and TRBJ2-2; perhaps TRBD2 as D (6 bases). V lost 0 bases to trimming and J lost 4 bases, with 15 bases between them. CDR3 length: 17 amino acids. The germline V gene has CDR1 SGHVS and CDR2 FQNEAQ.

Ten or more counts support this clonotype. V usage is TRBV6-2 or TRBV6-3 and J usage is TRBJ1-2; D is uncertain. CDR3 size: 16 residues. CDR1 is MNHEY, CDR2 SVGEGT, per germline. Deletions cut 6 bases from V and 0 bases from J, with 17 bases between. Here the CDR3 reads CASRTQRGRPNYGYTF. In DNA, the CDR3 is TGTGCCAGCAGAACACAGCGTGGGCGGCCTAACTATGGCTACACCTTC.

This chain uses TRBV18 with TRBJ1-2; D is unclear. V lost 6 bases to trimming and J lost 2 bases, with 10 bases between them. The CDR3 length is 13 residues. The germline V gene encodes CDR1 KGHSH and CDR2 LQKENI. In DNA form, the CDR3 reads TGTGCCAGCTCCCCAGATCAGAACTATGGCTACACCTTC. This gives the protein CASSPDQNYGYTF.

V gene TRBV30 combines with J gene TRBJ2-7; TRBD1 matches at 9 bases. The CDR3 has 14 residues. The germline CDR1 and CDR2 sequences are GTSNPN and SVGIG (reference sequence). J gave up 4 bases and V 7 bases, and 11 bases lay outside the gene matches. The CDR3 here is CAFAEDRGWYEQYF. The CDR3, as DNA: TGTGCCTTTGCGGAGGACAGGGGATGGTACGAGCAGTACTTC.

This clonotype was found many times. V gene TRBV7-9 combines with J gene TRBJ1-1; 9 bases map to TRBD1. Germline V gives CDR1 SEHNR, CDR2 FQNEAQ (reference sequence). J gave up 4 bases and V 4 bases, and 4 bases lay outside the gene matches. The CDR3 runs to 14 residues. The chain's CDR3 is CASSSQTGGTEAFF. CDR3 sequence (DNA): TGTGCCAGCAGCTCTCAGACAGGGGGCACTGAAGCTTTCTTT.